The entry that follows covers one T cell receptor (beta chain) sequence. CDR3 length: 13 residues. From germline, CDR1 is SNHLY and CDR2 FYNNEI. V dropped 6 bases and J dropped 2 bases, with 10 bases sitting between them. The entry originates in a study of blood T cell repertoires in COVID-19. The repertoire was sequenced with immunoSEQ multiplex PCR; TCRdb's copy has only in-frame clones and lacks some. The sample contains 310,000 or so clones, 75% to 95% of which appear only once. This TCR was recovered from a woman aged 25 to 45 who had recovered from COVID-19. The V and J genes are TRBV2 and TRBJ1-2; a weak D match, TRBD1 (6 bases). Sequencing input: PBMCs or T cells enriched from blood (not recorded which). The CDR3: CASRVRGNYGYTF. CDR3 nucleotides: TGTGCCAGCAGGGTCAGGGGCAACTATGGCTACACCTTC.